This is a list of T cell receptor beta chains from one sample in a study of T cell repertoires in cytomegalovirus infection. Using its own MiXCR run on the reads, TCRdb lists one record per CDR3 protein. The sample carries hundreds of thousands of distinct CDR3 sequences, roughly 36% recorded once. The antigens of these receptors remain unknown. The sequencing here drew on cultured PBMCs, taken from culture after CMV antigen stimulation. The receptors originated from a human donor in good health (CMV status not recorded). Some clones in this sample may be carry-over from other donors' samples. The CDR3 runs from the conserved cysteine through the conserved F or W. The order of the fields is V gene, J gene, clone size, D gene, CDR3 DNA, CDR3 protein. D genes are given only for firm matches. Clone size is stated in some rows and not others, as once, few, many or a class when expanded.

V gene: TRBV7-9
J gene: TRBJ2-7
clone size: few
D gene: .
CDR3 DNA: TGTGCCAGCAGCTTAGGAGGGAGGACTGCCGAGCAGTACTTC
CDR3 protein: CASSLGGRTAEQYF

V gene: TRBV18
J gene: TRBJ2-7
clone size: few
D gene: .
CDR3 DNA: TGTGCCAGCTCCCAGGGCAGGCACGAGCAGTACTTC
CDR3 protein: CASSQGRHEQYF

V gene: TRBV2
J gene: TRBJ1-2
clone size: .
D gene: .
CDR3 DNA: TGTGCCAGCAGTGATCACAGTTGGAGTGCAAACTATGGCTACACCTTC
CDR3 protein: CASSDHSWSANYGYTF

V gene: TRBV7-2
J gene: TRBJ2-5
clone size: few
D gene: .
CDR3 DNA: TGTGCCAGCAGCTCCTTCCCGTCGCTTCAAGAGACCCAGTACTTC
CDR3 protein: CASSSFPSLQETQYF

V gene: TRBV7-2
J gene: TRBJ2-1
clone size: .
D gene: TRBD1
CDR3 DNA: TGTGCCAGCAGCCGGGACTGGGACAGGGACTACAATGAGCAGTTCTTC
CDR3 protein: CASSRDWDRDYNEQFF

V gene: TRBV6-5
J gene: TRBJ1-2
clone size: .
D gene: .
CDR3 DNA: TGTGCCAGCAGTTACGCAGTGTCCTCCTATGGCTACACCTTC
CDR3 protein: CASSYAVSSYGYTF

V gene: TRBV18
J gene: TRBJ1-2
clone size: .
D gene: .
CDR3 DNA: TGTGCCAGCTCACCTCGGGGAGGGGCCGCATATGGCTACACCTTC
CDR3 protein: CASSPRGGAAYGYTF

V gene: TRBV2
J gene: TRBJ1-2
clone size: .
D gene: .
CDR3 DNA: TGTGCCAGCAGTGTGAGGGAACGTGGTGGCTACACCTTC
CDR3 protein: CASSVRERGGYTF

V gene: TRBV7-6
J gene: TRBJ1-1
clone size: many
D gene: .
CDR3 DNA: TGTGCCAGCAGCTTAGTTCAGAATGAAGCTTTCTTT
CDR3 protein: CASSLVQNEAFF

V gene: TRBV24-1
J gene: TRBJ2-1
clone size: .
D gene: TRBD2
CDR3 DNA: TGTGCCACCAGTGATCGTAGCGGGTATTATGAGCAGTTCTTC
CDR3 protein: CATSDRSGYYEQFF

V gene: TRBV12-3/TRBV12-4
J gene: TRBJ2-5
clone size: many
D gene: TRBD2
CDR3 DNA: TGTGCCAGCAGTTTAAGGACTAGCGGGGCGCAAGAGACCCAGTACTTC
CDR3 protein: CASSLRTSGAQETQYF

V gene: TRBV7-6
J gene: TRBJ1-4
clone size: .
D gene: .
CDR3 DNA: TGTGCCAGCAGCAGGACGGGTGGGGACGAAAAACTGTTTTTT
CDR3 protein: CASSRTGGDEKLFF

V gene: TRBV2
J gene: TRBJ2-3
clone size: .
D gene: .
CDR3 DNA: TGTGCCAGCAGTGACCTCATAAGGGATACGCAGTATTTT
CDR3 protein: CASSDLIRDTQYF

V gene: TRBV7-2
J gene: TRBJ2-5
clone size: many
D gene: TRBD2
CDR3 DNA: TGTGCCAGCAGCCCTCTAGGGCGGGGGGTCGGAGAGACCCAGTACTTC
CDR3 protein: CASSPLGRGVGETQYF

V gene: TRBV24-1
J gene: TRBJ2-3
clone size: .
D gene: .
CDR3 DNA: TGTGCCACCAGTGGTTTGAGACCGATGGGGGAGTCGACAGATACGCAGTATTTT
CDR3 protein: CATSGLRPMGESTDTQYF

V gene: TRBV6-1
J gene: TRBJ1-5
clone size: .
D gene: .
CDR3 DNA: TGTGCCAGCAGTGCCCGAACGGGCGGCAATCAGCCCCAGCATTTT
CDR3 protein: CASSARTGGNQPQHF

V gene: TRBV30
J gene: TRBJ2-1
clone size: once
D gene: TRBD1
CDR3 DNA: TGTGCCTGGAGTGTGTTACCCGGGACAGGGATCGGTGAGCAGTTCTTC
CDR3 protein: CAWSVLPGTGIGEQFF

V gene: TRBV2
J gene: TRBJ2-1
clone size: .
D gene: TRBD2
CDR3 DNA: TGTGCCAGCAGTGGCGGGAGTTGGTCCTACAATGAGCAGTTCTTC
CDR3 protein: CASSGGSWSYNEQFF

V gene: TRBV18
J gene: TRBJ2-3
clone size: few
D gene: .
CDR3 DNA: TGTGCCAGCTCACCACCAGGTAGCGCAGATACGCAGTATTTT
CDR3 protein: CASSPPGSADTQYF

V gene: TRBV7-2
J gene: TRBJ2-7
clone size: many
D gene: .
CDR3 DNA: TGTGCCAGCAGCTTCTCCCCCGCGGGTTACGAGCAGTACTTC
CDR3 protein: CASSFSPAGYEQYF

V gene: TRBV7-8
J gene: TRBJ1-1
clone size: .
D gene: .
CDR3 DNA: TGTGCCAGCGAACAGCCGCCCAACACTGAAGCTTTCTTT
CDR3 protein: CASEQPPNTEAFF

V gene: TRBV12-5
J gene: TRBJ2-4
clone size: .
D gene: .
CDR3 DNA: TGTGCTAGTGGCCCAAATAGCGGAAAAAACATTCAGTACTTC
CDR3 protein: CASGPNSGKNIQYF

V gene: TRBV5-4
J gene: TRBJ1-2
clone size: few
D gene: .
CDR3 DNA: TGTGCCAGCAGCTCGCCTCCTAACTATGGCTACACCTTC
CDR3 protein: CASSSPPNYGYTF

V gene: TRBV19
J gene: TRBJ1-2
clone size: .
D gene: TRBD1
CDR3 DNA: TGTGCCAGCCGACATCCACAGGGGGAAGGCTACACCTTC
CDR3 protein: CASRHPQGEGYTF

V gene: TRBV7-2
J gene: TRBJ2-7
clone size: many
D gene: TRBD1
CDR3 DNA: TGTGCCAGCAGATATAAGGGACAGGACTCCTACGAGCAGTACTTC
CDR3 protein: CASRYKGQDSYEQYF

V gene: TRBV7-2
J gene: TRBJ1-2
clone size: many
D gene: .
CDR3 DNA: TGTGCCAGCAGCTCACAGGTCGACTATGGCTACACCTTC
CDR3 protein: CASSSQVDYGYTF

V gene: TRBV2
J gene: TRBJ2-4
clone size: once
D gene: .
CDR3 DNA: TGTGCCAGCAGCCCGGGGGGCCCAGGTCACATTCAGTACTTC
CDR3 protein: CASSPGGPGHIQYF

V gene: TRBV20-1
J gene: TRBJ2-1
clone size: .
D gene: TRBD1
CDR3 DNA: TGCAGTGGAAGGGCCCACGGGACAGTTGGTGAGCAGTTCTTC
CDR3 protein: CSGRAHGTVGEQFF

V gene: TRBV6-6
J gene: TRBJ1-2
clone size: .
D gene: TRBD1
CDR3 DNA: TGTGCCAGCACCCAACAGACAGGGGGATATGGCTACACCTTC
CDR3 protein: CASTQQTGGYGYTF

V gene: TRBV20-1
J gene: TRBJ1-6
clone size: few
D gene: .
CDR3 DNA: TGCAGTGCTAGGGACGAGTCTACTGGATCACCCCTCCACTTT
CDR3 protein: CSARDESTGSPLHF

V gene: TRBV7-6
J gene: TRBJ2-7
clone size: few
D gene: TRBD2
CDR3 DNA: TGTGCCAGCAGCTTAGTCGGGAGGACGGAGGCCTACGAGCAGTACTTC
CDR3 protein: CASSLVGRTEAYEQYF

V gene: TRBV7-9
J gene: TRBJ2-7
clone size: few
D gene: .
CDR3 DNA: TGTGCCAGCAGCTTAGGGGCCCGGGGGCGCGAGCAGTACTTC
CDR3 protein: CASSLGARGREQYF

V gene: TRBV6-2/TRBV6-3
J gene: TRBJ2-7
clone size: few
D gene: .
CDR3 DNA: TGTGCCAGCAGGATAACATCTTACTACGAGCAGTACTTC
CDR3 protein: CASRITSYYEQYF

V gene: TRBV7-6
J gene: TRBJ1-3
clone size: many
D gene: TRBD1
CDR3 DNA: TGTGCCAGCAGCCCCACAGCGGGACAGGGTGGACACACCATATATTTT
CDR3 protein: CASSPTAGQGGHTIYF

V gene: TRBV20-1
J gene: TRBJ1-5
clone size: .
D gene: .
CDR3 DNA: TGCAGTGCTAACAGGGTCGGTCAGCCCCAGCATTTT
CDR3 protein: CSANRVGQPQHF

V gene: TRBV5-4
J gene: TRBJ2-7
clone size: .
D gene: .
CDR3 DNA: TGTGCCAGCAGCTTGGAGTCGGGCGGCGGGCCCTCCGGAGAGCAGTACTTC
CDR3 protein: CASSLESGGGPSGEQYF

V gene: TRBV6-6
J gene: TRBJ2-1
clone size: .
D gene: TRBD1
CDR3 DNA: TGTGCCAGCAGTTTTGGGACAGTGGTCATTTCCTACAATGAGCAGTTCTTC
CDR3 protein: CASSFGTVVISYNEQFF

V gene: TRBV11-2
J gene: TRBJ2-3
clone size: .
D gene: .
CDR3 DNA: TGTGCCAGCAGCCCGTATAGTAGAGATACGCAGTATTTT
CDR3 protein: CASSPYSRDTQYF

V gene: TRBV7-9
J gene: TRBJ2-7
clone size: .
D gene: TRBD1
CDR3 DNA: TGTGCCAGCAGCTTAGGAGGGGGCAACGAGCAGTACTTC
CDR3 protein: CASSLGGGNEQYF

V gene: TRBV7-2
J gene: TRBJ2-2
clone size: few
D gene: TRBD1
CDR3 DNA: TGTGCCAGCAGGGGGACAGACACCGGGGAGCTGTTTTTT
CDR3 protein: CASRGTDTGELFF

V gene: TRBV12-3/TRBV12-4
J gene: TRBJ2-7
clone size: .
D gene: TRBD2
CDR3 DNA: TGTGCCAGCAGTTTAGCGGCTAGCGGGGTGTCCTACGAGCAGTACTTC
CDR3 protein: CASSLAASGVSYEQYF

V gene: TRBV24-1
J gene: TRBJ2-1
clone size: .
D gene: .
CDR3 DNA: TGTGCCACCAGTGTTCGGGCAGACAATGAGCAGTTCTTC
CDR3 protein: CATSVRADNEQFF

V gene: TRBV11-2
J gene: TRBJ2-3
clone size: few
D gene: .
CDR3 DNA: TGTGCCAGCAGTCCCCTTCAGGGGGGAGATACGCAGTATTTT
CDR3 protein: CASSPLQGGDTQYF

V gene: TRBV6-9
J gene: TRBJ1-5
clone size: .
D gene: .
CDR3 DNA: TGTGCCAGCACTCCTACTGTTGAGCCCCAGCATTTT
CDR3 protein: CASTPTVEPQHF

V gene: TRBV27
J gene: TRBJ1-1
clone size: .
D gene: .
CDR3 DNA: TGTGCCAGCAGTTTGGGGGCGGGGGCGGGCACTGAAGCTTTCTTT
CDR3 protein: CASSLGAGAGTEAFF

V gene: TRBV6-5
J gene: TRBJ1-5
clone size: .
D gene: .
CDR3 DNA: TGTGCCAGCAGTTATAACAGGGACCGGGGTCAGCCCCAGCATTTT
CDR3 protein: CASSYNRDRGQPQHF

V gene: TRBV11-2
J gene: TRBJ2-7
clone size: once
D gene: .
CDR3 DNA: TGTGCCAGCAGCTTAGTGGTCAGGGCCACCTACGTTGAGCAGTACTTC
CDR3 protein: CASSLVVRATYVEQYF

V gene: TRBV5-4
J gene: TRBJ2-7
clone size: .
D gene: .
CDR3 DNA: TGTGCCAGCAGCTTAGGCGGCGGAGGGCTGAGCTCCTACGAGCAGTACTTC
CDR3 protein: CASSLGGGGLSSYEQYF

V gene: TRBV7-9
J gene: TRBJ1-6
clone size: few
D gene: TRBD1
CDR3 DNA: TGTGCCAGCAGTCACGATCGACAGGGTTTTTCACCCCTCCACTTT
CDR3 protein: CASSHDRQGFSPLHF

V gene: TRBV7-6
J gene: TRBJ1-2
clone size: once
D gene: .
CDR3 DNA: TGTGCCAGCAGCCCTGACGTGGGCTATGGCTACACCTTC
CDR3 protein: CASSPDVGYGYTF

V gene: TRBV14
J gene: TRBJ1-1
clone size: .
D gene: .
CDR3 DNA: TGTGCCAGCAGGAAATCGCTTCCCCGCGGGCGGAACACTGAAGCTTTCTTT
CDR3 protein: CASRKSLPRGRNTEAFF

V gene: TRBV12-3/TRBV12-4
J gene: TRBJ2-3
clone size: .
D gene: .
CDR3 DNA: TGTGCCAGCAGTTTAGCGCTTTCCCCGGGAGATACGCAGTATTTT
CDR3 protein: CASSLALSPGDTQYF

V gene: TRBV7-2
J gene: TRBJ2-5
clone size: few
D gene: .
CDR3 DNA: TGTGCCAGCAGCTTAGCGAAGGGGGGCGCGACCCAGTACTTC
CDR3 protein: CASSLAKGGATQYF

V gene: TRBV7-2
J gene: TRBJ2-1
clone size: many
D gene: .
CDR3 DNA: TGTGCCAGCAGCTTAAGGGGGGCAGCTAATGAGCAGTTCTTC
CDR3 protein: CASSLRGAANEQFF

V gene: TRBV12-3/TRBV12-4
J gene: TRBJ2-3
clone size: many
D gene: .
CDR3 DNA: TGTGCCAGCAGACAGGGCTCCACAGATACGCAGTATTTT
CDR3 protein: CASRQGSTDTQYF

V gene: TRBV11-2
J gene: TRBJ2-3
clone size: few
D gene: .
CDR3 DNA: TGTGCCAGCGCGAACCTATTACGAGATACGCAGTATTTT
CDR3 protein: CASANLLRDTQYF

V gene: TRBV30
J gene: TRBJ2-7
clone size: .
D gene: .
CDR3 DNA: TGTGCCTGTAGGACCCTTACCTACGAGCAGTACTTC
CDR3 protein: CACRTLTYEQYF

V gene: TRBV6-2/TRBV6-3
J gene: TRBJ2-1
clone size: .
D gene: .
CDR3 DNA: TGTGCCAGCAGTTACGGCGGCCCCTCCTACAATGAGCAGTTCTTC
CDR3 protein: CASSYGGPSYNEQFF

V gene: TRBV6-1
J gene: TRBJ2-1
clone size: few
D gene: .
CDR3 DNA: TGTGCCAGCAGTGAATGGGGCAGGTCGGGTTTGTACAATGAGCAGTTCTTC
CDR3 protein: CASSEWGRSGLYNEQFF

V gene: TRBV4-1
J gene: TRBJ2-7
clone size: .
D gene: .
CDR3 DNA: TGCGCCAGCAGCCAAAGAGGGGGGCAGGACGAGCAGTACTTC
CDR3 protein: CASSQRGGQDEQYF